The 18 T cell receptor beta chains below come from one sample, sequenced in a study of cytomegalovirus exposure and HLA in healthy donors. The primer mix had 60 Vbeta and 13 Jbeta primers. Some clones are missing from TCRdb's copy, which holds only in-frame ones; the method was immunoSEQ multiplex PCR. Altogether around 140,000 clones are present, roughly 75% being singletons, with the ten largest covering just under 3%. The sample was PBMCs. These receptors originate from a female donor in good health and CMV-seronegative.

The chain recombines TRBV5-6 with TRBJ2-1, with TRBD1 identical over 8 bases. V gave up 4 bases and J gave up 4 bases; unmatched junction bases: 4. The CDR3 has 14 residues. Germline V gives CDR1 SGHDT, CDR2 YYEEEE. The CDR3 coding sequence is TGTGCCAGCAGCACCGGACAGGGTTACAATGAGCAGTTCTTC. This gives the protein CASSTGQGYNEQFF.

The CDR3 nucleotides read TGTGCCAGCAGCTTGGGAAACAGGGAGAACTATGGCTACACCTTC. This translates into CASSLGNRENYGYTF. The rearrangement uses TRBV5-6 and TRBJ1-2, with D possibly matching TRBD1 (6 bases). CDR3 length: 15 amino acids. Deletions cut 0 bases from V and 2 bases from J, with 11 bases between. CDR1 is SGHDT and CDR2 is YYEEEE in the germline V gene.

The V call is TRBV7-2, the J call TRBJ2-1, with D maybe TRBD2 (5 bases). The CDR3 spans 17 residues. V lost 0 bases and J 0 bases, leaving 12 bases between the germline ends. The germline V gene has CDR1 SGHTA and CDR2 FQGNSA. The CDR3 reads CASSLAATGSSYNEQFF. The CDR3 DNA follows: TGTGCCAGCAGCTTAGCGGCTACGGGAAGCTCCTACAATGAGCAGTTCTTC.

This clone was seen a handful of times. V gene TRBV4-3 combines with J gene TRBJ2-1, with D possibly being TRBD2 (6 bases). CDR3 length equals 13 residues. V lost 1 base to trimming and J lost 6 bases, with 7 bases between them. The germline CDR1 and CDR2 sequences are LGHNA and YSLEER. The CDR3 protein is CASSQGRGNEQFF. CDR3 DNA sequence: TGCGCCAGCAGCCAAGGGAGGGGCAATGAGCAGTTCTTC.

This clone was observed once. This chain uses TRBV9 with TRBJ2-2; weak D call: TRBD1 (5 bases). The V end lost 0 bases, the J end lost 7 bases, and 10 bases lay between the germline ends. Germline lookup yields CDR1 SGDLS and CDR2 YYNGEE. The CDR3 has 14 residues. This chain's CDR3 is CASSVVPGNGELFF. CDR3 DNA sequence: TGTGCCAGCAGCGTAGTCCCAGGGAACGGGGAGCTGTTTTTT.

The chain recombines TRBV14 with TRBJ2-1, with 9 nucleotides matching TRBD2. The V and J ends lost 3 bases and 4 bases, in that order; junction bases with no gene match: 10. The CDR3 totals 17 residues. Germline lookup yields CDR1 SGHDN and CDR2 FVKESK. The CDR3: CASSHPLGGRAYNEQFF. The CDR3, as DNA: TGTGCCAGCAGCCATCCCTTAGGCGGGAGGGCATACAATGAGCAGTTCTTC.

The chain has TRBV20-1 and TRBJ1-2; D call uncertain. Looked up from germline, CDR1 is DFQATT and CDR2 is SNEGSKA (reference sequence). The CDR3 has 10 amino acids. V was trimmed by 6 bases and J by 3 bases, leaving 5 bases between them. CDR3 in amino acids: CSAAHYGYTF. The CDR3 nucleotides are TGCAGTGCAGCTCACTATGGCTACACCTTC.

This chain uses TRBV18 with TRBJ1-1; TRBD1 matches at 7 bases. The CDR3 totals 15 residues. CDR1 KGHSH and CDR2 LQKENI come from the germline V gene. The V and J ends lost 5 bases and 4 bases, in that order; junction bases with no gene match: 10. CDR3 loop: CASSTDREGVTEAFF. In DNA, the CDR3 is TGTGCCAGCTCAACCGACAGGGAAGGAGTCACTGAAGCTTTCTTT.

J is TRBJ1-3 and V is TRBV6-6; D gene ambiguous. CDR3 length: 12 residues. V lost 6 bases and J lost 9, with 12 bases in between. Germline loops: CDR1 MNHNY, CDR2 SVGAGI (reference sequence). The CDR3: CASSFQRGTIYF. CDR3 DNA sequence: TGTGCCAGCAGCTTTCAACGAGGCACCATATATTTT.

The CDR3 nucleotides are TGTGCCAGCAGTTTAATAGCGGGAGCCTCCGGGGGGCAGTACTTC. Translation: CASSLIAGASGGQYF. V and J are TRBV28 and TRBJ2-7, with 9 bases lining up with TRBD2. V shed 2 bases, J shed 9 bases, and the junction held 11 bases outside the gene matches. This CDR3 contains 15 residues. CDR1 is MDHEN and CDR2 is SYDVKM in the germline V gene.

V usage is TRBV6-1 and J usage is TRBJ1-2, with D perhaps TRBD1 (5 bases). Trimming took 4 bases from V and 5 from J, leaving 17 bases between them. The germline V gene has CDR1 MNHNS and CDR2 SASEGT. The CDR3 sequence is 15 residues long. The CDR3 is CASSGGAHAWYGYTF. The CDR3 region has the DNA TGTGCCAGCAGTGGCGGGGCTCACGCGTGGTATGGCTACACCTTC.

The V call is TRBV2, the J call TRBJ2-1; D remains ambiguous. Germline V gene sequence: CDR1 SNHLY, CDR2 FYNNEI. The CDR3 is made up of 15 amino acids. V dropped 2 bases and J dropped 3 bases, with 11 bases sitting between them. In DNA form, the CDR3 reads TGTGCCAGCAGTGAACAAGCGAACATCTACAATGAGCAGTTCTTC. Protein product: CASSEQANIYNEQFF. Complete variable domain (other parts from reference TRBV2 and TRBJ2-1): EPEVTQTPSHQVTQMGQEVILRCVPISNHLYFYWYRQILGQKVEFLVSFYNNEISEKSEIFDDQFSVERPDGSNFTLKIRSTKLEDSAMYFCASSEQANIYNEQFFGPGTRLTVL.

This chain uses TRBV28 with TRBJ1-1, with 9 positions matching TRBD1. The CDR3 is made up of 15 amino acids. Unmatched junction bases numbered 3, after V lost 2 bases and J lost 2 bases. Germline V gene sequence: CDR1 MDHEN, CDR2 SYDVKM. In nucleotides, the CDR3 is TGTGCCAGCAGTTTAAGGGGACAGGGAAACACTGAAGCTTTCTTT. As protein: CASSLRGQGNTEAFF.

The chain carries TRBV7-2 and TRBJ2-1; 10 bases are a match to TRBD2. The CDR3 covers 16 residues. From germline, CDR1 is SGHTA and CDR2 FQGNSA. J lost 6 bases, V lost 2 bases, and 7 bases had no gene match. CDR3 protein: CASSLRSGLAANEQFF. For the CDR3, the DNA is TGTGCCAGCAGCTTAAGATCTGGACTAGCGGCCAATGAGCAGTTCTTC.

The CDR3 is CASSLPSGRAWDEQYF. The CDR3 region has the DNA TGTGCCAGCAGCTTACCCAGCGGGAGGGCCTGGGACGAGCAGTACTTC. The chain combines TRBV7-9 with TRBJ2-7, with 10 nucleotides matching TRBD2. This CDR3 has 16 residues. With 2 bases clipped from V and 5 bases from J, the junction kept 9 bases outside the gene matches. CDR1 SEHNR and CDR2 FQNEAQ come from the germline V gene (reference sequence).

CDR3 protein: CASSLYREDYEQYF. CDR3 DNA sequence: TGTGCCAGCAGTTTATACAGGGAAGATTACGAGCAGTACTTC. This chain uses TRBV28 with TRBJ2-7; a weak D match, TRBD1 (6 bases). This CDR3 has 14 residues. Trimming took 1 base from V and 4 from J, leaving 11 bases between them. CDR1 MDHEN and CDR2 SYDVKM come from the germline V gene.

The V and J genes are TRBV4-1 and TRBJ2-6; 9 nucleotides line up with TRBD1. This CDR3 is 20 amino acids long. J gave up 2 bases and V 0 bases, and 11 bases lay outside the gene matches. Per the germline V gene, CDR1 is MGHRA and CDR2 is YSYEKL. This CDR3 is CASSQDPHRGLGAGANVLTF. CDR3 sequence (DNA): TGCGCCAGCAGCCAAGATCCCCACAGGGGGCTGGGAGCTGGGGCCAACGTCCTGACTTTC.

In its sample, this clone was seen once. This sequence joins TRBV6-6 and TRBJ2-4; TRBD1 matches 11 bases. Germline V lookup: CDR1 MNHNY, CDR2 SVGAGI (reference sequence). This CDR3 comprises 16 residues. The V and J ends lost 10 bases and 0 bases, in that order; junction bases with no gene match: 8. CDR3 nucleotides: TGTGCCACTTGGGGACAGGGGGTTGAAGCCAAAAACATTCAGTACTTC. This gives the protein CATWGQGVEAKNIQYF.